The clone carrying this T cell receptor beta chain showed up many times. As yet, its antigen is unknown. This sample is drawn from a study of Graves' ophthalmopathy and Graves' hyperthyroidism. Looking at the study overall: Prior to any treatment, peripheral blood was collected at the time of initial diagnosis. Overall study findings and caveats: From stable hyperthyroidism, ophthalmopathy was separated by a 13-signature model with 85% to 90% sensitivity and under 84% specificity. A majority of expanded thyroid clonotypes exceeding 0.001 frequency were likewise present in blood.

As the template, RNA transcripts were used to amplify TCR beta CDR3 regions. The workflow started with a first-round RT-PCR run with HTBI primers and then moved on to a second-round multiplex PCR. MiXCR, run by TCRdb on the multiplex PCR reads, gives a single entry per CDR3 protein. The data contain over 150,000 distinct CDR3 sequences, less than 45% of them singletons. Disease in donors with ophthalmopathy had moderate-to-severe activity, CAS ≥3, NOSPECS ≥4 and under 3 months' duration. V lost 5 bases to trimming and J lost 5 bases, with 10 bases between them. The CDR3 is made up of 13 amino acids. The germline V gene has CDR1 MDHEN and CDR2 SYDVKM.

This TCR was sampled from a middle-aged woman with Graves' ophthalmopathy. The chain employs TRBV28 and TRBJ1-5, with D hard to call. Sequencing was done on a sample of peripheral blood. The chain's CDR3 is CASSRQLYQPQHF. The CDR3 nucleotides are TGTGCCAGCAGTCGTCAGCTTTATCAGCCCCAGCATTTT.